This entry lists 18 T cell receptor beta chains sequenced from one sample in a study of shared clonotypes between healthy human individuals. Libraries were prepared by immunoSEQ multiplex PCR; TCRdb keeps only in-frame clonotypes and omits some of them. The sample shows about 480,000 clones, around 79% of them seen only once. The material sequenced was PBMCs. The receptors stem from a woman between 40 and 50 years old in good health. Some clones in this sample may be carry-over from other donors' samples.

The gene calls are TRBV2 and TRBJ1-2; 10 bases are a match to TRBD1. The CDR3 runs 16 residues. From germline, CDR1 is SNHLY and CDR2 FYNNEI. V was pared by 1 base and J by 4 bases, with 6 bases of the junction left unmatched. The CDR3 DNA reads TGTGCCAGCAGTGAAGGACAGGGGGCTAGTGGCTATGGCTACACCTTC. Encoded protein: CASSEGQGASGYGYTF.

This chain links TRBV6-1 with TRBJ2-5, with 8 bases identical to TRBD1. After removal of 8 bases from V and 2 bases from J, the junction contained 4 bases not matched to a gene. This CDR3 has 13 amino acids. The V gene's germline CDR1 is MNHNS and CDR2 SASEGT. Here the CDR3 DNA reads TGTGCCAGCCGGCGGGACAGGCAAGAGACCCAGTACTTC. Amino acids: CASRRDRQETQYF.

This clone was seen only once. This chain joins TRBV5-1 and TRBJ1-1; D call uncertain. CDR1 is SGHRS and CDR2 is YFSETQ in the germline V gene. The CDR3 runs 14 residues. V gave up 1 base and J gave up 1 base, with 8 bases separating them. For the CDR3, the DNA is TGCGCCAGCAGCTTGTACCAGTCGAACACTGAAGCTTTCTTT. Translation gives CASSLYQSNTEAFF. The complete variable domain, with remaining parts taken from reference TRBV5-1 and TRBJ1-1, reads KAGVTQTPRYLIKTRGQQVTLSCSPISGHRSVSWYQQTPGQGLQFLFEYFSETQRNKGNFPGRFSGRQFSNSRSEMNVSTLELGDSALYLCASSLYQSNTEAFFGQGTRLTVV.

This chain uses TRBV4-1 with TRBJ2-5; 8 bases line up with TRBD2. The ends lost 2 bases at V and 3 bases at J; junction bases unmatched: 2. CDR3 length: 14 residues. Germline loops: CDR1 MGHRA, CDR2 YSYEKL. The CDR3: CASSQLAGKETQYF. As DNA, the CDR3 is TGCGCCAGCAGCCAATTAGCGGGAAAAGAGACCCAGTACTTC.

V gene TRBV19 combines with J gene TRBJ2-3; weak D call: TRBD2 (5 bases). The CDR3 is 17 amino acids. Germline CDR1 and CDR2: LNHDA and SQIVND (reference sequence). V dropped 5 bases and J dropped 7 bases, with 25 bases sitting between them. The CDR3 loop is CASSPRSPARYGNTQYF. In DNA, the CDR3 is TGTGCCAGTAGTCCCCGTTCCCCCGCCAGATACGGGAATACGCAGTATTTT.

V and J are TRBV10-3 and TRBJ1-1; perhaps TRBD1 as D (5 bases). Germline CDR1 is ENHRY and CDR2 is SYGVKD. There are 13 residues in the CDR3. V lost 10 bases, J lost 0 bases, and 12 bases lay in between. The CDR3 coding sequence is TGTGCCACAGCGACAGAAATGAACACTGAAGCTTTCTTT. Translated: CATATEMNTEAFF.

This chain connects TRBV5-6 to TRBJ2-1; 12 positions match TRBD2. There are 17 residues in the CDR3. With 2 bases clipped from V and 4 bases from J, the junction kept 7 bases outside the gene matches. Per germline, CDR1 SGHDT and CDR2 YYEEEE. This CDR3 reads CASSFSSGGVNYNEQFF. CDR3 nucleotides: TGTGCCAGCAGCTTTTCTAGCGGGGGGGTTAATTACAATGAGCAGTTCTTC.

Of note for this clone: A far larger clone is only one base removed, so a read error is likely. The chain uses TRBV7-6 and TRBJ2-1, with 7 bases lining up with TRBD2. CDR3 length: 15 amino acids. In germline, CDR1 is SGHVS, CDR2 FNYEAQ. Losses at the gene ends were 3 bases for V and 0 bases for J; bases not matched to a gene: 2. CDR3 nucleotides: TGTGCCAGCAGCTTTGGCGGGAGCTCCTACAATGAGCAGTTCTTC. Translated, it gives CASSFGGSSYNEQFF.

CDR3 protein: CATSRGGADSYNEQFF. The CDR3 nucleotides read TGTGCCACCAGCAGAGGGGGGGCGGACTCCTACAATGAGCAGTTCTTC. The chain carries TRBV15 and TRBJ2-1; the D call may be TRBD1 or TRBD2 (6 bases each). The germline CDR1 and CDR2 sequences are LNHNV and YYDKDF (reference sequence). The V end lost 1 base, the J end lost 0 bases, and 10 bases lay between the germline ends. CDR3 length: 16 residues.

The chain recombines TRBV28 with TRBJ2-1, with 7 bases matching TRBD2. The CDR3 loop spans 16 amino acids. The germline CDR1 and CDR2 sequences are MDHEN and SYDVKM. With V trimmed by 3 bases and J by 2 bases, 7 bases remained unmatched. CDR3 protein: CASSFRGAGAYNEQFF. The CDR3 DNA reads TGTGCCAGCAGTTTTCGAGGGGCGGGGGCCTACAATGAGCAGTTCTTC. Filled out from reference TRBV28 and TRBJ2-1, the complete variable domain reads DVKVTQSSRYLVKRTGEKVFLECVQDMDHENMFWYRQDPGLGLRLIYFSYDVKMKEKGDIPEGYSVSREKKERFSLILESASTNQTSMYLCASSFRGAGAYNEQFFGPGTRLTVL.

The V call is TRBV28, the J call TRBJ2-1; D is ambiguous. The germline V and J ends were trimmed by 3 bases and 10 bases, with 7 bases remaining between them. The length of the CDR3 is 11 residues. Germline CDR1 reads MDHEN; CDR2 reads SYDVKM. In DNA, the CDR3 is TGTGCCAGCAGTTTCACCTGGGAGCAGTTCTTC. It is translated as CASSFTWEQFF.

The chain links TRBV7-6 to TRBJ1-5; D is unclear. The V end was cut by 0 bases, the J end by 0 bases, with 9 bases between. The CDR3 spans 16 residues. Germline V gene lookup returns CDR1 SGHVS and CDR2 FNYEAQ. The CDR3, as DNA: TGTGCCAGCAGCTTAGCGGCGGGGAATAGCAATCAGCCCCAGCATTTT. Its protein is CASSLAAGNSNQPQHF.

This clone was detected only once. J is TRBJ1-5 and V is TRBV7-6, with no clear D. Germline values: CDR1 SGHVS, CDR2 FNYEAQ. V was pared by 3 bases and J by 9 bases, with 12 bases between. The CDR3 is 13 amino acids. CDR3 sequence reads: CASSLAGEWPQHF. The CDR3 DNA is TGTGCCAGCAGCTTGGCAGGAGAGTGGCCCCAGCATTTT.

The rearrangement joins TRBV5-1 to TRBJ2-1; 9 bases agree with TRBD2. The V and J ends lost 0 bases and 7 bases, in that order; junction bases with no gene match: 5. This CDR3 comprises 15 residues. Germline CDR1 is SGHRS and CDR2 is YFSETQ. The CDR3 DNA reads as TGCGCCAGCAGCTTGGGGCGGGAGGGCCTTAATGAGCAGTTCTTC. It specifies CASSLGREGLNEQFF.

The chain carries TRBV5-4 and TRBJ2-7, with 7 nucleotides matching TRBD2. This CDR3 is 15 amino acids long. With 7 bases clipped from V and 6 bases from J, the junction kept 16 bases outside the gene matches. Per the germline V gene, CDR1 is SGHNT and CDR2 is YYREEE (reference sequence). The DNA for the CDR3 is TGTGCCAGCGGGGCTAAAAAGGGGAGGGACCTCGAGCAGTACTTC. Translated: CASGAKKGRDLEQYF. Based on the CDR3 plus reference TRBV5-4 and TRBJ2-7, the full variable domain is ETGVTQSPTHLIKTRGQQVTLRCSSQSGHNTVSWYQQALGQGPQFIFQYYREEENGRGNFPPRFSGLQFPNYSSELNVNALELDDSALYLCASGAKKGRDLEQYFGPGTRLTVT.

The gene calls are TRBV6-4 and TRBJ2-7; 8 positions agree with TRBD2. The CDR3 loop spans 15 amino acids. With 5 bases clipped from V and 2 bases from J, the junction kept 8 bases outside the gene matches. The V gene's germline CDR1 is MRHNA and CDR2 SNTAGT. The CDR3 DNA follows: TGTGCCAGCAGTCCATCTAGCGGGTCGACCTACGAGCAGTACTTC. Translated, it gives CASSPSSGSTYEQYF.

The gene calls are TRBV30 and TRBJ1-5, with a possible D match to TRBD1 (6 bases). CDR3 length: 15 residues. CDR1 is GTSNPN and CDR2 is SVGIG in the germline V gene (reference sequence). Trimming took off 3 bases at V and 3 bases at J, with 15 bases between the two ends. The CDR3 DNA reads TGTGCCTGGAGCTGGGGGGGGCAGTTCAATCAGCCCCAGCATTTT. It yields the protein CAWSWGGQFNQPQHF.

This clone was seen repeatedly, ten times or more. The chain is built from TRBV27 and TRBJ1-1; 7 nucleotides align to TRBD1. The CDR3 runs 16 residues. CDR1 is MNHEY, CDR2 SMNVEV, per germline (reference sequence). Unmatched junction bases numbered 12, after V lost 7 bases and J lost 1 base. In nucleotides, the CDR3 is TGTGCCAGCAACCCCGTCAAGACAGGGACGAACACTGAAGCTTTCTTT. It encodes CASNPVKTGTNTEAFF.